This is a list of T cell receptor beta chains from one sample in a study of HIV-infected patients and healthy controls. TCRdb reprocessed the 5' RACE reads via MiXCR and lists one record per CDR3 protein. The sample records approximately 67,000 distinct CDR3 sequences, about 15% being singletons. Sequencing used CD4+ T cells from blood. The receptor set was obtained from a human donor in good health. The CDR3 runs from the conserved cysteine through the conserved F or W. Each record gives: clone size, J gene, D gene, V gene, CDR3 DNA, CDR3 protein. The D gene is left open where the match is weak. Clone size appears in some rows only: once, few, many, or a class for an expanded clone.

>NA|TRBJ1-5|NA|TRBV6-2/TRBV6-3
TGTGCCAGCAGATCAAATCAGCCCCAGCATTTT
CASRSNQPQHF
>few|TRBJ2-5|NA|TRBV6-6
TGTGCCAGCAGTTCTAGAGCGTTCCAAGAGACCCAGTACTTC
CASSSRAFQETQYF
>few|TRBJ1-1|NA|TRBV7-8
TGTGCCAGCAGCACCCAGACAGGATGGGGCACTGAAGCTTTCTTT
CASSTQTGWGTEAFF
>few|TRBJ2-7|NA|TRBV7-3
TGTGCCAGCAGCTACCTTGATCGGAGACAGGACTCCTACGAGCAGTACTTC
CASSYLDRRQDSYEQYF
>NA|TRBJ2-3|TRBD2|TRBV4-1
TGCGCCAGCAGCCAAGGACCAGCGGGAGGATCCACAGATACGCAGTATTTT
CASSQGPAGGSTDTQYF
>NA|TRBJ2-3|NA|TRBV7-9
TGTGCCAGCAGCTTAGCGGGAGGTTCCGGGAGCGCAGATACGCAGTATTTT
CASSLAGGSGSADTQYF
>NA|TRBJ1-1|NA|TRBV7-6
TGTGCCAGCAGCTTAACCCTCAGGGACACTGAAGCTTTCTTT
CASSLTLRDTEAFF
>many|TRBJ1-1|NA|TRBV11-2
TGTGCCAGCAGCCCACTCCGAGGGTTGAACACTGAAGCTTTCTTT
CASSPLRGLNTEAFF
>NA|TRBJ2-5|NA|TRBV29-1
TGCAGCGTCGTTAGGACCTTACAAGAGACCCAGTACTTC
CSVVRTLQETQYF
>few|TRBJ1-1|NA|TRBV7-3
TGTGCCAGCAGCTTAAAACCCGGGACAGAAGCTTTCTTT
CASSLKPGTEAFF
>NA|TRBJ1-4|TRBD1|TRBV20-1
TGCAGTGCTAGAGATGCCCACAGGGGAGAAGAAAAACTGTTTTTT
CSARDAHRGEEKLFF
>many|TRBJ2-3|NA|TRBV28
TGTGCCAGCAGTTTACCTACTAGAGCGGGAGATACGCAGTATTTT
CASSLPTRAGDTQYF
>many|TRBJ1-1|TRBD1|TRBV5-1
TGCGCCAGCAGCTTGGGCAGGGGGATTCGGGACCAGAGCGGCAATAACACTGAAGCTTTCTTT
CASSLGRGIRDQSGNNTEAFF
>few|TRBJ2-7|TRBD1|TRBV7-2
TGTGCCAGCAGCTTAACCCGGACAGGCCACTGGGAGCAGTACTTC
CASSLTRTGHWEQYF
>NA|TRBJ1-5|TRBD1|TRBV9
TGTGCCAGCAGCGTCAATCGGACAGGCCGGAGCAATCAGCCCCAGCATTTT
CASSVNRTGRSNQPQHF
>NA|TRBJ1-1|NA|TRBV19
TGTGCCAGTAGTACCACCCGACCCGTGCCTTTCTTT
CASSTTRPVPFF
>many|TRBJ1-4|NA|TRBV13
TGTGCCAGCAGCTTGCCCGGTGGTGGTGAAAAACTGTTTTTT
CASSLPGGGEKLFF
>many|TRBJ1-5|TRBD1|TRBV7-2
TGTGCCAGCAGCTCCTCGACAGGGGGTGTGAATCAGCCCCAGCATTTT
CASSSSTGGVNQPQHF
>NA|TRBJ2-2|NA|TRBV18
TGTGCCAGCTCACCACTTCCAGCCAACACCGGGGAGCTGTTTTTT
CASSPLPANTGELFF
>NA|TRBJ2-7|NA|TRBV7-9
TGTGCCAGCAGCTTAGACTCCGGACAGACCGAGCAGTACTTC
CASSLDSGQTEQYF
>NA|TRBJ2-3|TRBD1|TRBV4-3
TGCGCCAGCAGCCAAGAGACAGGGAGGCAGTATTTT
CASSQETGRQYF
>NA|TRBJ2-3|TRBD2|TRBV5-1
TGCGCCAGCAGCTGGGGGGGGACTCGCACAGATACGCAGTATTTT
CASSWGGTRTDTQYF
>few|TRBJ2-5|NA|TRBV7-9
TGTGCCAGCAACTTCCGGGGCGCCGGGGAGACCCAGTACTTC
CASNFRGAGETQYF
>NA|TRBJ2-3|NA|TRBV5-1
TGCGCCAGCAGCTTGGATTTGGATACGCAGTATTTT
CASSLDLDTQYF
>few|TRBJ2-7|NA|TRBV5-5
TGTGCCAGCAGCTTGGGGTCGTCTGTCGTGCAGTACTTC
CASSLGSSVVQYF
>many|TRBJ2-7|NA|TRBV7-2
TGTGCCAGCAGCTTAGAGCCCGGGGAATGGACCGAGCAGTACTTC
CASSLEPGEWTEQYF
>NA|TRBJ1-6|NA|TRBV25-1
TGTGCCAGCAGGCCTTCTGACAGTGCTGTTAATTCACCCCTCCACTTT
CASRPSDSAVNSPLHF
>few|TRBJ2-7|NA|TRBV6-1
TGTGCCAGCTGGACCGACGGCGGAAAAGGAGGCTACGAGCAGTACTTC
CASWTDGGKGGYEQYF
>NA|TRBJ2-3|NA|TRBV7-2
TGTGCCAGCAGCCTTCAGCGGTACACAGATACGCAGTATTTT
CASSLQRYTDTQYF
>NA|TRBJ1-1|NA|TRBV24-1
TGTGCCACCAGTGATTGGCCGGTCCCCACTGAAGCTTTCTTT
CATSDWPVPTEAFF
>once|TRBJ2-3|TRBD2|TRBV20-1
TGCAGTGCTAGAATGCCAATAGCGGGAGAGGCAGATACGCAGTATTTT
CSARMPIAGEADTQYF
>NA|TRBJ2-1|NA|TRBV2
TGTGCCAGCAGTGTTATGAGGGACAATGAGCAGTTCTTC
CASSVMRDNEQFF
>few|TRBJ1-5|NA|TRBV18
TGTGCCAGCTCTTGGCAGCCTAGCAATCAGCCCCAGCATTTT
CASSWQPSNQPQHF
>few|TRBJ1-6|TRBD1|TRBV2
TGTGCCAGCATCCCCCGGACAGGGGACAATTCACCCCTCCACTTT
CASIPRTGDNSPLHF
>many|TRBJ1-1|NA|TRBV28
TGTGCCAGCAGTCTTTTCAGACGGCTGAACACTGAAGCTTTCTTT
CASSLFRRLNTEAFF
>many|TRBJ2-3|NA|TRBV7-3
TGTGCCAGCAGCCGGGACGGAAGCACAGATACGCAGTATTTT
CASSRDGSTDTQYF
>many|TRBJ2-7|NA|TRBV13
TGTGCCAGCAGCTCGGGACGCCTCACCTACGAGCAGTACTTC
CASSSGRLTYEQYF
>NA|TRBJ1-1|TRBD1|TRBV6-1
TGTGCCAGCAGTTTCAACCCGGGACAGCTTGAAGCTTTCTTT
CASSFNPGQLEAFF
>few|TRBJ1-1|NA|TRBV20-1
TGCAGTGCTAGTCAGGATATGAACACTGAAGCTTTCTTT
CSASQDMNTEAFF
>many|TRBJ2-7|NA|TRBV20-1
TGCAGTGCCGAAAAGCTAAGGCCCTACGAGCAGTACTTC
CSAEKLRPYEQYF
>few|TRBJ2-3|NA|TRBV28
TGTGCCAGCGGCGAACAGGGCTCCTTCACAGATACGCAGTATTTT
CASGEQGSFTDTQYF
>NA|TRBJ2-7|TRBD1|TRBV6-2/TRBV6-3
TGTGCCAGCAGTTACCCCCGTACTGAGGGGGCCGCAAGTGTGTACGAGCAGTACTTC
CASSYPRTEGAASVYEQYF
>medium-sized|TRBJ1-1|NA|TRBV5-6
TGTGCCAGCAGCTCCCCCAAGACGGTCGGCACTGAAGCTTTCTTT
CASSSPKTVGTEAFF
>once|TRBJ2-1|NA|TRBV7-8
TGTGCCAGCAGCCTCAAGGGTGGGGGCAATGAGCAGTTCTTC
CASSLKGGGNEQFF
>many|TRBJ1-2|NA|TRBV14
TGTGCCAGCAGCCGGGGAAGGTTCTACACCTTC
CASSRGRFYTF